This TCR beta chain was sequenced in a study of PD-1 blockade in classical Hodgkin lymphoma. Findings of the study overall: Partial responders and progressors had significantly lower baseline TCR diversity. There remain no defined causes for the repertoire differences, which possibly reflect disease activity or prior therapy. Reports described newly diagnosed patients as having lower baseline TCR diversity than healthy donors.

Libraries were prepared by immunoSEQ multiplex PCR; TCRdb keeps only in-frame clonotypes and omits some of them. The table has 45,000 to 65,000 clones, over 60% seen once. Germline V CDR1 and CDR2: SGHTA, FQGNSA. The CDR3 length is 14 residues. The V gene lost 4 bases and the J gene lost 0 bases, with 6 bases spanning the gap. Each patient's relapse followed autologous stem cell transplantation, and brentuximab vedotin exposure varied. Progressive disease, partial response or complete response was each patient's best response. About this clone: Its cognate antigen is unknown.

The source material was peripheral blood mononuclear cells (PBMCs), sampled before the second cycle of nivolumab. The clonotype comes from a human donor with classical Hodgkin lymphoma. V usage is TRBV7-2 and J usage is TRBJ2-2; D unclear. The CDR3 nucleotides are TGTGCCAGCAGCTCCGCCGCGAACACCGGGGAGCTGTTTTTT. This sequence encodes CASSSAANTGELFF. The whole variable domain, filled in from reference TRBV7-2 and TRBJ2-2, reads GAGVSQSPSNKVTEKGKDVELRCDPISGHTALYWYRQSLGQGLEFLIYFQGNSAPDKSGLPSDRFSAERTGGSVSTLTIQRTQQEDSAVYLCASSSAANTGELFFGEGSRLTVL.